Below, one T cell receptor (beta chain) is given with its context. It lacks a known antigen. Nothing much larger sits one base from this clone, and base qualities are not available. This sample is drawn from a study of T cell responses to AZD1222 COVID-19 vaccine (dated by TCRdb to the early 2020s). About the investigation overall: TCR sequencing covered over 230 trial participants: about 210 given two doses of AZD1222 and 26 given two doses of MenACWY control vaccine. Trial participants were enrolled by age into subgroups of 18-55, 56-69 and 70-plus years, and around 150, 29 and 61 TCR-sequenced participants, respectively, were included in these subgroups. General study outcomes and caveats: Reportedly, almost half of the unique spike-specific TCRs recognized epitopes lying outside the regions that are mutated in the B.1.351 and B.1.1.7 variants. In the small 56-69-year group, the increase in depth fell short of significance, most likely because of low power. Participants were mostly white British, with more females than males. The authors suggested clonal diversity may have been underestimated. The whole spike protein was spanned by vaccine-associated CD4 TCRs, and dominant responses were seen in regions 160-218 and 743-854. Because no day 14 peak-response samples were available, repertoires were characterized only after the peak T cell response. Only a handful of AZD1222 recipients were SARS-CoV-2 seropositive at baseline, limiting conclusions about previously exposed vaccinees. After two AZD1222 doses, both the breadth and the depth of spike-specific TCRs were significantly higher than at day 0 and than in MenACWY recipients.

The cysteine opens and the phenylalanine closes a CDR3 of 16 amino acids. Just CDR3 DNA is preserved here, 48 bases in frame from base 1. From V the trimming removes 5 bases and from J it removes 7 bases, while the gene matches leave 9 bases of the junction unaccounted for. Via the germline V gene (reference sequence), CDR1 is SEHNR and CDR2 FQNEAQ. This specimen's time point label, interpreted: about 28 days (+/-7) after the second vaccine dose. AZD1222 recipients given second doses at about 4 weeks or at about 12 weeks were pooled, since spike-specific TCR depth and breadth were not found to differ between the two schedules. The vaccinee samples were drawn from two UK trials, COV001 and COV002, one of which was a single-blind randomized controlled phase 2/3 trial testing AZD1222 (ChAdOx1 nCoV-19) in healthy adults. Trial participant PBMC samples were collected at day 0 and day 28 after the second dose for TCRbeta chain sequencing.

The CDR3 regions of human TCRbeta chains were subjected to immunosequencing. As for how the authors treated the data: TCRs in the repertoires were compared against a reference library of SARS-CoV-2-specific TCRs that had been generated with the MIRA antigen-specificity platform. Breadth was defined as the fraction of unique TCRs that were SARS-CoV-2-associated. Depth was defined as the fraction of total T cells that were SARS-CoV-2-associated. Using the MIRA data, each spike-specific TCR was assigned both to the spike region to which the TCR was reactive and to a CD4 or CD8 class. Log10-transformed breadth and depth values were compared by one-way ANOVA with Sidak's multiple comparisons tests. TCRdb carries this immuneACCESS record with in-frame sequences only. Its versions omit some clonotypes, under half of them owing to an unresolved V gene in the studies checked, with the rest unexplained. The DNA gave D and trimming, while V, J and clone size come from that table. For this sample there are over 150,000 clones; more than 75% appear just once. 4% to 4.5% of the sample is taken by the ten largest.

The TCR comes from an adult who received the AZD1222 COVID-19 vaccine. The starting material was peripheral blood, obtained 28 days after the second AZD1222 dose. The chain couples TRBV7-9 to TRBJ2-2; 11 central nucleotides agree with TRBD1. The encoded CDR3 is CASSLPDRGRHGELFF. The base sequence is TGTGCCAGCAGCCTACCGGACAGGGGGCGCCACGGGGAGCTGTTTTTT.